These 20 T cell receptor beta chains came from one sample sequenced in a study of T cell repertoires in cytomegalovirus infection. TCRdb re-called the reads through MiXCR, storing one row per CDR3 protein. The sample shows more than 350,000 distinct CDR3 sequences, 30% to 40% of them seen only once. Sequenced input: PBMCs. Source of these receptors: a human donor in good health (CMV status not recorded). Some clones in this sample may be carry-over from other donors' samples.

This clonotype was counted at least ten times. The V gene is TRBV4-2, the J gene TRBJ2-3, with D possibly TRBD2 on 6 matching bases. The CDR3 length is 17 residues. The ends were cut back, 5 bases at V and 1 base at J, with 19 bases in the middle. The germline gives CDR1 LGHNA, CDR2 YNFKEQ. CDR3 nucleotide sequence: TGTGCCAGCAGCTTTGGAGGGACTGGGGACCGCACAGATACGCAGTATTTT. It specifies CASSFGGTGDRTDTQYF.

This CDR3 reads CASSLTNSNQPQHF. The CDR3 nucleotides are TGTGCCAGTAGTCTCACGAATAGCAATCAGCCCCAGCATTTT. The V and J genes are TRBV19 and TRBJ1-5; D gene unclear. Trimming cost V 5 bases and J 0 bases, with 8 bases left between them. The CDR3 length is 14 residues. CDR1 is LNHDA and CDR2 is SQIVND in the germline V gene (reference sequence).

This clonotype was detected a few times. The rearrangement links TRBV6-6 to TRBJ2-6, with 8 bases fitting TRBD1. CDR1 is MNHNY and CDR2 is SVGAGI in the germline V gene (reference sequence). The CDR3 length is 19 residues. After removal of 0 bases from V and 0 bases from J, the junction contained 7 bases not matched to a gene. As DNA, the CDR3 is TGTGCCAGCAGTTACTCAGTTGGGACAGGTTCCTCTGGGGCCAACGTCCTGACTTTC. Its translation: CASSYSVGTGSSGANVLTF.

This clonotype showed up many times. The rearrangement joins TRBV19 to TRBJ2-5; possibly TRBD1 or TRBD2 for D (5 bases each). CDR3 size: 14 residues. V dropped 3 bases and J dropped 3 bases, with 11 bases sitting between them. The V gene's germline CDR1 is LNHDA and CDR2 SQIVND (reference sequence). CDR3 residues: CASSMGLAKETQYF. CDR3 DNA sequence: TGTGCCAGTAGTATGGGGCTAGCCAAAGAGACCCAGTACTTC. Full variable domain (remainder filled in from reference TRBV19 and TRBJ2-5): DGGITQSPKYLFRKEGQNVTLSCEQNLNHDAMYWYRQDPGQGLRLIYYSQIVNDFQKGDIAEGYSVSREKKESFPLTVTSAQKNPTAFYLCASSMGLAKETQYFGPGTRLLVL.

The chain combines TRBV19 with TRBJ1-4, with D possibly being TRBD1 (5 bases). This CDR3 contains 16 residues. V was cut by 2 bases and J by 8 bases, with 18 bases left in between. Germline V gene sequence: CDR1 LNHDA, CDR2 SQIVND (reference sequence). CDR3 region: CASSIRDVPGFEKLFF. CDR3 in DNA: TGTGCCAGTAGTATAAGGGACGTCCCAGGGTTCGAAAAACTGTTTTTT.

This clonotype was counted only a few times. V is TRBV6-2 or TRBV6-3 and J is TRBJ1-5, with D maybe TRBD1 (5 bases). The CDR3 sequence is 14 residues long. V lost 6 bases and J lost 9, with 18 bases in between. Looked up from germline, CDR1 is MNHEY and CDR2 is SVGEGT. In DNA form, the CDR3 reads TGTGCCAGCAGCCTCGGACAAGAGGTGAGGCCCCAGCATTTT. Amino acids: CASSLGQEVRPQHF.

In its sample, this clonotype was seen a few times. The chain joins TRBV20-1 to TRBJ2-2; TRBD2 aligns across 8 bases. Germline V gene lookup returns CDR1 DFQATT and CDR2 SNEGSKA (reference sequence). J gave up 5 bases and V 2 bases, and 7 bases lay outside the gene matches. This CDR3 region has 15 residues. The CDR3 bases are TGCAGTGCTAGACCGAGCGGGGGAGGAACCGGGGAGCTGTTTTTT. Amino acids: CSARPSGGGTGELFF.

Concerning this clonotype itself: The junction and the germline gene differ at one end; a read error may be behind it. V and J are TRBV7-9 and TRBJ1-2; unclear D gene. This CDR3 is 15 amino acids long. Germline V CDR1 and CDR2: SEHNR, FQNEAQ (reference sequence). CDR3 loop: CASSSPHGVDYAYTF. The CDR3 DNA reads TGTGCCAGCAGCTCCCCTCACGGGGTCGACTATGCCTACACCTTC. The variable domain in full, with the rest retrieved from reference TRBV7-9 and TRBJ1-2, is DTGVSQNPRHKITKRGQNVTFRCDPISEHNRLYWYRQTLGQGPEFLTYFQNEAQLEKSRLLSDRFSAERPKGSFSTLEIQRTEQGDSAMYLCASSSPHGVDYAYTFGSGTRLTVV.

V gene TRBV10-3 combines with J gene TRBJ2-1; 10 nucleotides align to TRBD1. Germline CDR1 is ENHRY and CDR2 is SYGVKD. The CDR3 contains 15 residues. V trimming: 5 bases; J trimming: 7 bases; junction bases outside the gene matches: 8. The CDR3 DNA reads TGTGCCATCAGTAAGGGGACAGGGGTTAAGAATGAGCAGTTCTTC. It yields the protein CAISKGTGVKNEQFF.

This rearrangement joins TRBV6-6 to TRBJ2-7, with D possibly being TRBD2 (5 bases). V shed 5 bases and J shed 3 bases, with 8 bases lying between them. Germline V gene data show CDR1 as MNHNY and CDR2 as SVGAGI (reference sequence). The CDR3 runs to 12 residues. CDR3 sequence reads: CASSEGLYEQYF. CDR3 DNA sequence: TGTGCCAGCAGTGAGGGCCTCTACGAGCAGTACTTC.

The chain's CDR3 is CASSRQASRDTEAFF. The DNA for the CDR3 is TGTGCCAGCAGCCGACAAGCATCTAGAGACACTGAAGCTTTCTTT. The rearrangement links TRBV5-3 to TRBJ1-1; D is unresolved. TRBV5-3 is given ORF status, its function remaining uncertain. The V end lost 8 bases, the J end lost 3 bases, and 20 bases lay between the germline ends. This CDR3 spans 15 amino acids.

This clonotype was seen only a few times. The V gene is TRBV4-1, the J gene TRBJ1-6; D is unclear. Germline lookup yields CDR1 MGHRA and CDR2 YSYEKL. Trimming removed 0 bases from V and 3 bases from J, with 6 bases in between. This CDR3 spans 15 amino acids. In nucleotides, the CDR3 is TGCGCCAGCAGCCAAGACGGGAACTATAATTCACCCCTCCACTTT. Its protein product is CASSQDGNYNSPLHF.

A word on this clonotype: A read error may explain this, as a much larger clone is one base away. This chain connects TRBV7-2 to TRBJ2-7; TRBD2 agrees at 7 bases. The CDR3 spans 15 residues. Germline V gives CDR1 SGHTA, CDR2 FQGNSA. Trimming took 1 base from V and 3 from J; bases not matched to a gene: 6. The CDR3: CASSLDAGVIYEQYF. Written as DNA, the CDR3 is TGTGCCAGCAGCTTAGACGCGGGGGTGATCTACGAGCAGTACTTC.

The chain is built from TRBV5-1 and TRBJ2-7; 7 bases map to TRBD1. The CDR3 is 15 amino acids. The germline V gene has CDR1 SGHRS and CDR2 YFSETQ. Trimming at V came to 0 bases and at J to 2 bases, leaving 5 bases not matched to a gene. The chain's CDR3 is CASSLAQGNPYEQYF. The CDR3, as DNA: TGCGCCAGCAGCTTGGCACAGGGGAATCCCTACGAGCAGTACTTC.

This clonotype was picked up many times. The CDR3 DNA follows: TGTGCCACCAGCAACGCGAGGAGGGACACCCCGGGATATGGCTACACCTTC. Translated, it gives CATSNARRDTPGYGYTF. The genes are TRBV15 and TRBJ1-2; a weak D match, TRBD1 (6 bases). The CDR3 runs to 17 residues. CDR1 and CDR2 (germline): LNHNV, YYDKDF (reference sequence). V was clipped by 4 bases and J by 5 bases, with 23 bases between them.

This clonotype was seen a handful of times. The chain links TRBV4-3 to TRBJ2-1; D is unclear. Per germline, CDR1 LGHNA and CDR2 YSLEER. Trimming took off 0 bases at V and 8 bases at J, with 20 bases between the two ends. This CDR3 has 17 residues. As DNA, the CDR3 is TGCGCCAGCAGCCAAGATAACCGAGTCGCGTCCGTCGATGAGCAGTTCTTC. Protein sequence: CASSQDNRVASVDEQFF.

This clonotype was counted only a few times. The chain recombines TRBV19 with TRBJ2-1, with 8 bases lining up with TRBD2. The CDR3 length is 17 residues. Germline V gene sequence: CDR1 LNHDA, CDR2 SQIVND (reference sequence). V was clipped by 1 base and J by 5 bases; unmatched bases: 10. CDR3 in amino acids: CASSIAATGGPHNEQFF. In nucleotides, the CDR3 is TGTGCCAGTAGTATAGCGGCGACGGGGGGGCCCCACAATGAGCAGTTCTTC. Full variable domain (rest looked up from reference TRBV19 and TRBJ2-1): DGGITQSPKYLFRKEGQNVTLSCEQNLNHDAMYWYRQDPGQGLRLIYYSQIVNDFQKGDIAEGYSVSREKKESFPLTVTSAQKNPTAFYLCASSIAATGGPHNEQFFGPGTRLTVL.

This clonotype came up a few times. The V and J genes are TRBV28 and TRBJ2-7, with TRBD1 matching over 10 bases. Trimming cost V 11 bases and J 5 bases; bases outside gene matches: 9. Germline V gene data show CDR1 as MDHEN and CDR2 as SYDVKM. The CDR3 is 13 residues long. CDR3 nucleotide sequence: TGTGCCTCCACCGGACAGGGGGAAAACGAGCAGTACTTC. Encoded protein: CASTGQGENEQYF.

This clonotype was observed a few times. The chain joins TRBV7-9 to TRBJ1-3; D gene unclear. Trimming cost V 1 base and J 0 bases, with 7 bases left between them. This CDR3 comprises 15 residues. CDR1 and CDR2 from the germline V gene are SEHNR and FQNEAQ (reference sequence). The CDR3: CASSLDRLSGNTIYF. The CDR3 DNA is TGTGCCAGCAGCTTAGATAGACTCTCTGGAAACACCATATATTTT.

This clonotype was detected only a few times. V gene TRBV15 combines with J gene TRBJ2-1; 9 bases are shared with TRBD2. Trimming cost V 5 bases and J 2 bases; bases outside gene matches: 4. CDR3 length equals 15 residues. The germline V gene has CDR1 LNHNV and CDR2 YYDKDF (reference sequence). The CDR3 region has the DNA TGTGCCACCAGCGTTAGCGGGGGAGCCTACAATGAGCAGTTCTTC. Residues: CATSVSGGAYNEQFF. Full variable domain (missing parts from reference TRBV15 and TRBJ2-1): DAMVIQNPRYQVTQFGKPVTLSCSQTLNHNVMYWYQQKSSQAPKLLFHYYDKDFNNEADTPDNFQSRRPNTSFCFLDIRSPGLGDTAMYLCATSVSGGAYNEQFFGPGTRLTVL.